The 20 T cell receptor beta chains reported below all come from one sample, sequenced in a study of cytomegalovirus exposure and HLA in healthy donors. Primers included in the PCR were 60 Vbeta and 13 Jbeta primers. Measured with immunoSEQ multiplex PCR; TCRdb has only the in-frame clones, and not every one. The data show around 200,000 clones, with approximately 80% seen just once and about 2.6% held by the top ten. The specimen was PBMCs. All receptors come from a woman in her forties or fifties in good health and CMV-seropositive.

The chain employs TRBV4-1 and TRBJ2-7; TRBD2 matches at 9 bases. This CDR3 has 16 residues. Germline V CDR1 and CDR2: MGHRA, YSYEKL. V lost 0 bases, J lost 7 bases, and 10 bases stayed unmatched. The CDR3 is CASSQDPVAGVWEQYF. CDR3 nucleotide sequence: TGCGCCAGCAGCCAAGATCCGGTAGCGGGGGTGTGGGAGCAGTACTTC.

The V gene is TRBV27, the J gene TRBJ2-3; tentatively, D is TRBD2 (6 bases). The CDR3 is made up of 18 amino acids. The V gene lost 6 bases and the J gene lost 0 bases, with 22 bases spanning the gap. Germline CDR1 reads MNHEY; CDR2 reads SMNVEV (reference sequence). CDR3 sequence reads: CASSLNWDSVVSTDTQYF. DNA of the CDR3: TGTGCCAGCAGCCTAAACTGGGACTCAGTAGTTAGCACAGATACGCAGTATTTT.

This sequence joins TRBV5-1 and TRBJ2-5, with D possibly TRBD2 on 6 matching bases. Trimming took 7 bases from V and 0 from J, leaving 16 bases between them. Germline CDR1 reads SGHRS; CDR2 reads YFSETQ. The CDR3 loop spans 15 amino acids. The CDR3 loop reads CASSFQGLNQETQYF. CDR3 DNA sequence: TGCGCCAGCTCCTTTCAGGGACTGAACCAAGAGACCCAGTACTTC.

This clone appeared once. The V gene is TRBV2, the J gene TRBJ2-1; a weak D match, TRBD1 (6 bases). There are 14 residues in the CDR3. Germline CDR1 is SNHLY and CDR2 is FYNNEI. Trimming took 6 bases from V and 6 from J, leaving 15 bases between them. CDR3 region: CASRMDLGGNEQFF. Here the CDR3 DNA reads TGTGCCAGCAGGATGGACTTAGGGGGCAATGAGCAGTTCTTC. Full variable domain (outside the CDR3, taken from reference TRBV2 and TRBJ2-1): EPEVTQTPSHQVTQMGQEVILRCVPISNHLYFYWYRQILGQKVEFLVSFYNNEISEKSEIFDDQFSVERPDGSNFTLKIRSTKLEDSAMYFCASRMDLGGNEQFFGPGTRLTVL.

The gene calls are TRBV25-1 and TRBJ1-5, with D tentatively TRBD1 (5 bases). The V and J ends lost 5 bases and 3 bases respectively, with 11 bases between them. The CDR3 contains 14 residues. Germline V gene sequence: CDR1 MGHDK, CDR2 SYGVNS. The CDR3 DNA reads as TGTGCCAGCAGTTCTCAGGGAACCAATCAGCCCCAGCATTTT. The encoded protein is CASSSQGTNQPQHF.

V gene TRBV10-3 combines with J gene TRBJ1-2; no clear D. The CDR3 has 15 residues. The germline gives CDR1 ENHRY, CDR2 SYGVKD. With 2 bases removed from V and 3 bases from J, the gap between germline ends came to 13 bases. This CDR3 is CAISESVQTYYGYTF. DNA for the CDR3: TGTGCCATCAGTGAGAGTGTACAAACGTACTATGGCTACACCTTC.

The gene calls are TRBV5-4 and TRBJ2-3, with D tentatively TRBD2 (6 bases). Germline V lookup: CDR1 SGHNT, CDR2 YYREEE (reference sequence). V shed 6 bases and J shed 0 bases, with 11 bases lying between them. This CDR3 region has 14 residues. The CDR3, as DNA: TGTGCCAGCACCCCGGGACTTAGCACAGATACGCAGTATTTT. Translating gives CASTPGLSTDTQYF.

This clone appeared a few times. This chain uses TRBV27 with TRBJ1-4, with a weak D call TRBD1 (5 bases). V was clipped by 5 bases and J by 4 bases, with 11 bases between them. This CDR3 region has 14 residues. The germline V gene has CDR1 MNHEY and CDR2 SMNVEV (reference sequence). CDR3 sequence: CASSESGDNEKLFF. In nucleotides, the CDR3 is TGTGCCAGCAGTGAATCGGGGGATAATGAAAAACTGTTTTTT.

This clone was seen only once. This chain's CDR3 is CASSLGGDPFWEQYF. CDR3 nucleotide sequence: TGTGCCAGCAGCCTAGGCGGGGATCCTTTCTGGGAGCAGTACTTC. The chain carries TRBV9 and TRBJ2-7; tentative D call: TRBD2 (6 bases). Germline CDR1 SGDLS, CDR2 YYNGEE. Trimming removed 4 bases at V and 7 bases at J, with 21 bases between. The CDR3 contains 15 residues.

This chain links TRBV9 with TRBJ2-7; 7 bases map to TRBD1. The germline gives CDR1 SGDLS, CDR2 YYNGEE. Germline trimming cut 4 bases from V and 6 bases from J; bases unmatched to any gene: 7. The CDR3 has 13 amino acids. The CDR3 DNA is TGTGCCAGCAGCCCCCGACAGGGCAGCGAGCAGTACTTC. Its translation: CASSPRQGSEQYF.

This sequence joins TRBV6-4 and TRBJ2-7, with TRBD1 matching over 10 bases. The CDR3 is made up of 16 amino acids. Trimming at V came to 6 bases and at J to 7 bases, leaving 15 bases not matched to a gene. In germline, CDR1 is MRHNA, CDR2 SNTAGT. The CDR3 loop reads CASRAPSGTGAREQYF. The CDR3 DNA is TGTGCCAGCAGAGCTCCCTCTGGGACAGGGGCGCGGGAGCAGTACTTC.

J is TRBJ1-4 and V is TRBV7-9, with 7 bases lining up with TRBD1. Germline V gives CDR1 SEHNR, CDR2 FQNEAQ (reference sequence). Losses at the gene ends were 5 bases for V and 2 bases for J; bases not matched to a gene: 5. This CDR3 is 15 amino acids long. For the CDR3, the DNA is TGTGCCAGCAGCCAGGGGGGAAATACTAATGAAAAACTGTTTTTT. Protein product: CASSQGGNTNEKLFF.

The chain is built from TRBV4-2 and TRBJ2-7; 11 bases are shared with TRBD1. The CDR3 is 17 amino acids. The J segment lost 1 base and the V segment lost 0 bases, leaving 5 bases of the junction unmatched. Looked up from germline, CDR1 is LGHNA and CDR2 is YNFKEQ. The DNA for the CDR3 is TGTGCCAGCAGCCAAGAAGGGGGACAGGGGGAGTCCTACGAGCAGTACTTC. It codes for CASSQEGGQGESYEQYF.

This clone was counted a single time. The V gene is TRBV27, the J gene TRBJ1-4, with unresolved D. Germline V lookup: CDR1 MNHEY, CDR2 SMNVEV (reference sequence). V was cut by 1 base and J by 4 bases, with 13 bases left in between. The CDR3 spans 16 residues. CDR3 nucleotides: TGTGCCAGCAGTTTATTTCTCGGTCAACGTAATGAAAAACTGTTTTTT. Its protein product is CASSLFLGQRNEKLFF. The variable domain in full, with the rest retrieved from reference TRBV27 and TRBJ1-4, is EAQVTQNPRYLITVTGKKLTVTCSQNMNHEYMSWYRQDPGLGLRQIYYSMNVEVTDKGDVPEGYKVSRKEKRNFPLILESPSPNQTSLYFCASSLFLGQRNEKLFFGSGTQLSVL.

The V call is TRBV4-3, the J call TRBJ2-3; tentatively, D is TRBD2 (6 bases). Germline CDR1 reads LGHNA; CDR2 reads YSLEER. This CDR3 region has 14 residues. Between the trimmed V and J ends, which lost 4 bases and 4 bases, there was a span of 12 bases. The DNA for the CDR3 is TGCGCCAGCAGCCTACGGCGGGGCTCAGATACGCAGTATTTT. It translates to CASSLRRGSDTQYF.

V and J are TRBV5-1 and TRBJ1-2, with TRBD1 matching over 7 bases. J was trimmed by 8 bases and V by 0 bases; bases with no gene match: 10. This CDR3 comprises 15 residues. Germline V CDR1 and CDR2: SGHRS, YFSETQ. The CDR3 spells CASSLGPQGQRGYTF. DNA of the CDR3: TGCGCCAGCAGCTTGGGTCCACAGGGGCAAAGGGGCTACACCTTC.

With respect to this clone: Without the conserved terminal phenylalanine or tryptophan, this CDR3 likely stems from a read error. The V gene is TRBV9, the J gene TRBJ1-1; TRBD1 might be the D (5 bases). The V end lost 2 bases, the J end lost 7 bases, and 12 bases lay between the germline ends. This CDR3 is 13 amino acids long. The germline V gene has CDR1 SGDLS and CDR2 YYNGEE. CDR3 protein: CASSVSSGNEAFL. The CDR3 DNA is TGTGCCAGCAGCGTCTCATCAGGGAATGAAGCTTTCCTT.

This clone was detected only a few times. J is TRBJ1-4 and V is TRBV10-3, with 8 nucleotides matching TRBD1. The CDR3 runs to 15 residues. The V segment lost 4 bases and the J segment 8 bases; nucleotides outside the gene matches: 9. From germline, CDR1 is ENHRY and CDR2 SYGVKD. The CDR3 loop is CAISASSTGGEKLFF. The CDR3 DNA reads as TGTGCCATCAGTGCCTCTTCAACAGGGGGGGAAAAACTGTTTTTT.

This chain joins TRBV18 and TRBJ2-5; D perhaps matches TRBD2 (6 bases). The CDR3 totals 13 residues. Germline V gene sequence: CDR1 KGHSH, CDR2 LQKENI. V lost 4 bases, J lost 0 bases, and 6 bases lay in between. CDR3 sequence: CASSRGDQETQYF. The CDR3 region has the DNA TGTGCCAGCTCACGGGGGGACCAAGAGACCCAGTACTTC.

J is TRBJ1-1 and V is TRBV25-1; 9 bases match TRBD1. The junction had 8 bases not matched to a gene; V was cut back by 3 bases and J by 6 bases. Germline V lookup: CDR1 MGHDK, CDR2 SYGVNS. This CDR3 spans 15 amino acids. The chain's CDR3 is CASSDPGQGRAEAFF. The CDR3 DNA reads as TGTGCCAGCAGTGATCCCGGACAGGGGAGAGCTGAAGCTTTCTTT.